This TCR beta chain was captured by sequencing in a study of CD8+CD57+ T cells in acquired aplastic anemia. Notes on the study in general: Found in both controls and patients were about 30 CD8+ CDR3 sequences.

Germline loops: CDR1 SGHTS, CDR2 YDEGEE. CDR3 length equals 15 residues. V shed 7 bases and J shed 0 bases, with 11 bases lying between them. Profiling of TCR beta VDJ combinations and CDR3 sequences used genomic DNA as template. TCRdb re-derived calls from the reads in MiXCR, one entry per CDR3 protein. The sample consists of about 190,000 distinct CDR3 sequences, around 59% of them appearing once. Points on this clonotype: Its specificity is not known.

What was sequenced was sorted CD4+, CD8+, or CD8+CD57+ T cells (not recorded which) from PBMCs. This sequence was found in a human donor in good health, serving as a control. This sequence joins TRBV5-8 and TRBJ1-6; no clear D gene. The CDR3 region is CASGPWGSYNSPLHF. In DNA form, the CDR3 reads TGTGCCAGCGGACCCTGGGGCTCCTATAATTCACCCCTCCACTTT. Supplemented by reference TRBV5-8 and TRBJ1-6, the full variable domain reads EAGVTQSPTHLIKTRGQQATLRCSPISGHTSVYWYQQALGLGLQFLLWYDEGEERNRGNFPPRFSGRQFPNYSSELNVNALELEDSALYLCASGPWGSYNSPLHFGNGTRLTVT.